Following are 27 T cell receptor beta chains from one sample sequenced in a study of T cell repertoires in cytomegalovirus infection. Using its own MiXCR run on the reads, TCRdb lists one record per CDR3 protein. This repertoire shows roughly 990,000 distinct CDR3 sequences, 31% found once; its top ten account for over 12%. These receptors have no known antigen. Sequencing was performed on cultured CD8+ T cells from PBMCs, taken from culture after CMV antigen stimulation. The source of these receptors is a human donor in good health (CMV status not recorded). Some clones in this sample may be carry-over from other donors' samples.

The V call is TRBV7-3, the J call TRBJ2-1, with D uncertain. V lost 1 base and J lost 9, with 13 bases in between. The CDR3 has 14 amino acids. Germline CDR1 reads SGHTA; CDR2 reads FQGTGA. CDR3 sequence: CASSLIPPKGEQFF. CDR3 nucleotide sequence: TGTGCCAGCAGCTTAATTCCCCCTAAGGGTGAGCAGTTCTTC.

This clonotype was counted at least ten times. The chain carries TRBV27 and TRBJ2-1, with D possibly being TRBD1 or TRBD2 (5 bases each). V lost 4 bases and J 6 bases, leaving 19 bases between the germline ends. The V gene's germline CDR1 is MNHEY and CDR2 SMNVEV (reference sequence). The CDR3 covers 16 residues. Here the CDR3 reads CASSSLIGGPGNEQFF. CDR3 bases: TGTGCCAGCAGTTCGTTAATTGGGGGACCTGGCAATGAGCAGTTCTTC.

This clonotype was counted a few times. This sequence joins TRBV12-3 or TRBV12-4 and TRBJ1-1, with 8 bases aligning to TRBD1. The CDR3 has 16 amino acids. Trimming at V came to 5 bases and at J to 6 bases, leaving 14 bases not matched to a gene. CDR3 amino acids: CASSLLVWDRRPEAFF. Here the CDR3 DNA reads TGTGCCAGCAGTCTCCTAGTGTGGGACAGGCGACCTGAAGCTTTCTTT.

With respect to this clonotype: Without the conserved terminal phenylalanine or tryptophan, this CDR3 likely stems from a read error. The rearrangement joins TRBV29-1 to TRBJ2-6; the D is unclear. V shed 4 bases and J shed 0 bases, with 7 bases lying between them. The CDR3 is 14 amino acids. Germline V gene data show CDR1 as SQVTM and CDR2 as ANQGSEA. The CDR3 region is CSVVAASGANVLTS. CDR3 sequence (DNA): TGCAGCGTTGTGGCAGCCTCTGGGGCCAACGTCCTGACTTCC.

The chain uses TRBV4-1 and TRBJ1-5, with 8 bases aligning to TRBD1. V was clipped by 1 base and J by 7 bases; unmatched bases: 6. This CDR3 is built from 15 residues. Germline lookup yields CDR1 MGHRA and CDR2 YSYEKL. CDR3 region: CASSQGADREQPQHF. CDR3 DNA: TGCGCCAGCAGCCAAGGGGCGGACAGGGAACAGCCCCAGCATTTT.

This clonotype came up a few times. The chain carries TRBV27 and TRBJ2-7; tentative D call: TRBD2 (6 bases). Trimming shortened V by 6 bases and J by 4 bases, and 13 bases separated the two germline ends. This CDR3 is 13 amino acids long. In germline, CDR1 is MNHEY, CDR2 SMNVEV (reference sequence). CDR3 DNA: TGTGCCAGCAGCTCCTTGGCGGGGTACGAGCAGTACTTC. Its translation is CASSSLAGYEQYF.

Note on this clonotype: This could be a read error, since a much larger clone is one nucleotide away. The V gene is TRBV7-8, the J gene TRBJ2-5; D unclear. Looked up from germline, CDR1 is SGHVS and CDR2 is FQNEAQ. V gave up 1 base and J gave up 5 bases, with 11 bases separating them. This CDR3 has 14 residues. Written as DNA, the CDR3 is TGTGCCAGCAGCTTAGGACTCTTTGATGAGACCCAGTACTTC. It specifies CASSLGLFDETQYF. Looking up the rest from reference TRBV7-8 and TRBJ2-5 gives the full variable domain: GAGVSQSPRYKVAKRGQDVALRCDPISGHVSLFWYQQALGQGPEFLTYFQNEAQLDKSGLPSDRFFAERPEGSVSTLKIQRTQQEDSAVYLCASSLGLFDETQYFGPGTRLLVL.

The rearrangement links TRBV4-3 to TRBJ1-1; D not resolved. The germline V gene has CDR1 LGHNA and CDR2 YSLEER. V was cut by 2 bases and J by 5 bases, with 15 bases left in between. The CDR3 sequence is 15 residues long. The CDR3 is CASSQTEGLGTEAFF. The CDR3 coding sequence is TGCGCCAGCAGCCAAACGGAAGGGTTGGGGACTGAAGCTTTCTTT.

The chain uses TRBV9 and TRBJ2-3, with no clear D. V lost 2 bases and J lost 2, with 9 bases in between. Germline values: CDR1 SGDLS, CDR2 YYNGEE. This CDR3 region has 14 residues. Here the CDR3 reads CASSVRGYTDTQYF. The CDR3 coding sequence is TGTGCCAGCAGCGTCCGAGGTTACACAGATACGCAGTATTTT.

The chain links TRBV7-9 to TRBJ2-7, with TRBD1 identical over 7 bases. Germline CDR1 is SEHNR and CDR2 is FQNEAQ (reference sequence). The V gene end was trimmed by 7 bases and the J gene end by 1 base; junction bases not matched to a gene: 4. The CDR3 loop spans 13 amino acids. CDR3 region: CASMGQSSYEQYF. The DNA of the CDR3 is TGTGCCAGCATGGGACAGTCTTCCTACGAGCAGTACTTC.

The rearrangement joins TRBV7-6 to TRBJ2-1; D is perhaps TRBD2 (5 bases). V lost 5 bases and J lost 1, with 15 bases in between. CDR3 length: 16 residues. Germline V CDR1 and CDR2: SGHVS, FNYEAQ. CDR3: CASSPYGGLSYNEQFF. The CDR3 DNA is TGTGCCAGCAGCCCCTATGGCGGACTTTCCTACAATGAGCAGTTCTTC.

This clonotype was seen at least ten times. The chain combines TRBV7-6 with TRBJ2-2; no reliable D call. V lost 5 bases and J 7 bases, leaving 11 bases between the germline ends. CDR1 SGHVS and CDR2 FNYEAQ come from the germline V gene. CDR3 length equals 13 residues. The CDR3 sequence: CASSQKRNGELFF. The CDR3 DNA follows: TGTGCCAGCAGCCAGAAGAGAAACGGGGAGCTGTTTTTT.

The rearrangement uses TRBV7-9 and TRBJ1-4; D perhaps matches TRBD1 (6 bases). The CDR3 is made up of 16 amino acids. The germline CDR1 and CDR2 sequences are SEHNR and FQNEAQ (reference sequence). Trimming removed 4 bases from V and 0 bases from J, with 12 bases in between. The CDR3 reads CASSSPRTATNEKLFF. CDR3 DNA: TGTGCCAGCAGCTCTCCTAGGACAGCAACTAATGAAAAACTGTTTTTT.

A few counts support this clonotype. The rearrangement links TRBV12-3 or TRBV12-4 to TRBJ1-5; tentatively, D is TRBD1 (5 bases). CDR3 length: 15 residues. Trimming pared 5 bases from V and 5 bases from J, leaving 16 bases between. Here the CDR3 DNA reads TGTGCCAGCAGTAACTTAGACAGCTTCTATCAGCCCCAGCATTTT. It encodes CASSNLDSFYQPQHF.

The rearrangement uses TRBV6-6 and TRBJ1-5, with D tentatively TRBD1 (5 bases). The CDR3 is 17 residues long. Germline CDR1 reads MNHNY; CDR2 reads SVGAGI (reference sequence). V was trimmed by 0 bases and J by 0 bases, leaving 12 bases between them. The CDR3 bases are TGTGCCAGCAGTTACTCCCAGGGCATTTATAGCAATCAGCCCCAGCATTTT. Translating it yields CASSYSQGIYSNQPQHF.

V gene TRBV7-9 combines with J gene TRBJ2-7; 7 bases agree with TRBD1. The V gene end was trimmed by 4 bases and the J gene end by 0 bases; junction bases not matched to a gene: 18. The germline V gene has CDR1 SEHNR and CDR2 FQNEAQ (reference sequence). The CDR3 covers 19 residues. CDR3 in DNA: TGTGCCAGCAGCTCCGTAGGGGGCCCGAAAATTCACAGCTCCTACGAGCAGTACTTC. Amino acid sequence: CASSSVGGPKIHSSYEQYF.

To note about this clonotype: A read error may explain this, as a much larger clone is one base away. CDR3 sequence (DNA): TGTGCCAGCAGTGACAGAACCTACGAGCAGTACTTC. Protein sequence: CASSDRTYEQYF. This sequence joins TRBV6-1 and TRBJ2-7; D is ambiguous. This CDR3 contains 12 residues. Trimming took 3 bases from V and 2 from J, leaving 5 bases between them. Germline V gives CDR1 MNHNS, CDR2 SASEGT.

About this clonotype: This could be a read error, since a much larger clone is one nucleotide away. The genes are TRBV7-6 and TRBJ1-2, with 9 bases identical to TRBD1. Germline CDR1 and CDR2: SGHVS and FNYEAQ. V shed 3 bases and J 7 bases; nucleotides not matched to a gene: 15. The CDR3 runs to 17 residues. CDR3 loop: CASSFGELMGQGSGYTF. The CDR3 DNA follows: TGTGCCAGCAGCTTCGGCGAACTTATGGGACAGGGAAGTGGCTACACCTTC.

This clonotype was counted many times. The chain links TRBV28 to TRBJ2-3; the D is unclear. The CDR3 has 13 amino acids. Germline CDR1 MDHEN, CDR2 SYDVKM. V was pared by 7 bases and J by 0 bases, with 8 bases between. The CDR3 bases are TGTGCCAGCACCGAACAAAGCACAGATACGCAGTATTTT. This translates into CASTEQSTDTQYF.

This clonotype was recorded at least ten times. DNA for the CDR3: TGTGCCAGCAGTCCCTCAGCCCACAATGAGCAGTTCTTC. The encoded protein is CASSPSAHNEQFF. The chain carries TRBV6-2 or TRBV6-3 and TRBJ2-1; D gene ambiguous. Trimming took off 5 bases at V and 5 bases at J, with 10 bases between the two ends. This CDR3 is 13 amino acids long. Per germline, CDR1 MNHEY and CDR2 SVGEGT.

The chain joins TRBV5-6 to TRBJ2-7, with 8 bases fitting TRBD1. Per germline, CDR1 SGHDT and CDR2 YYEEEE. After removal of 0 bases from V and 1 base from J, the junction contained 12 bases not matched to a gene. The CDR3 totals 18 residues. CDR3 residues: CASSLGTGWPYNSYEQYV. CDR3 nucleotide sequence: TGTGCCAGCAGCTTGGGGACAGGGTGGCCTTATAATTCCTACGAGCAGTACGTC.

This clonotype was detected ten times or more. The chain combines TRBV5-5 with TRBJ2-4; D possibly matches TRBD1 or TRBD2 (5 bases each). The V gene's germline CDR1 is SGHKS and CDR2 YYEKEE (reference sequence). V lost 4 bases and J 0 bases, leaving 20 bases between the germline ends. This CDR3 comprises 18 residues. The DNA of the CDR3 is TGTGCCAGCAGCCAGCCGACTAAAGACAGCCGAGCCAAAAACATTCAGTACTTC. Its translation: CASSQPTKDSRAKNIQYF.

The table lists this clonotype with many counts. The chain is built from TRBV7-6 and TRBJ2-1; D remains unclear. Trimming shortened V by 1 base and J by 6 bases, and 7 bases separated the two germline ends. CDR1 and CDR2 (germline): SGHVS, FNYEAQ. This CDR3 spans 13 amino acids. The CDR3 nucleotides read TGTGCCAGCAGCTTAGTCCAGTTCAATGAGCAGTTCTTC. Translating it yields CASSLVQFNEQFF.

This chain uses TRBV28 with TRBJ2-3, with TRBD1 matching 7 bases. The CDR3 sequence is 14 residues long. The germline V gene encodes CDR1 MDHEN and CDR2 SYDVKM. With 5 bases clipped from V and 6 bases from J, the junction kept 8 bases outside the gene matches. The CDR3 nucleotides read TGTGCCAGCAGTCCGGACAGGACCTCTGATACGCAGTATTTT. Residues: CASSPDRTSDTQYF. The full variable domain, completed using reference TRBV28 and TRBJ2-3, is DVKVTQSSRYLVKRTGEKVFLECVQDMDHENMFWYRQDPGLGLRLIYFSYDVKMKEKGDIPEGYSVSREKKERFSLILESASTNQTSMYLCASSPDRTSDTQYFGPGTRLTVL.

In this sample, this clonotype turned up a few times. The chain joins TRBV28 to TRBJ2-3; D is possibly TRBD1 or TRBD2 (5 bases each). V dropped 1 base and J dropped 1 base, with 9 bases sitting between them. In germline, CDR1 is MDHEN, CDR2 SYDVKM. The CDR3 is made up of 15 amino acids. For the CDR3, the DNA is TGTGCCAGCAGTTTATACGGGGACCGCACAGATACGCAGTATTTT. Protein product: CASSLYGDRTDTQYF.

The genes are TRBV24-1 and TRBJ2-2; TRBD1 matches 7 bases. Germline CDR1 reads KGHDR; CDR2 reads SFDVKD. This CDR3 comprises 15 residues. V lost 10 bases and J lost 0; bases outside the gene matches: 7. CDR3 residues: CATRGQTPNTGELFF. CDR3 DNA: TGTGCCACACGGGGACAGACCCCGAACACCGGGGAGCTGTTTTTT.

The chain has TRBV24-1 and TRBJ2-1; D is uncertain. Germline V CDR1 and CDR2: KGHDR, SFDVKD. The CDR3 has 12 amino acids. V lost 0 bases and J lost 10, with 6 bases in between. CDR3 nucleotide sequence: TGTGCCACCAGTGATTTGAACTTCGAGCAGTTCTTC. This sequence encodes CATSDLNFEQFF.